Presented here are 32 T cell receptor beta chains from one specimen sequenced in a study of OX40 agonist ivuxolimab in advanced cancers. This table comes from immunoSEQ multiplex PCR, and its TCRdb copy is limited to in-frame clones, with some not included. Of 25,000 to 35,000 clones listed, roughly 80% are singletons. The sequenced sample was CD4+ or CD8+ T cells sorted from blood, obtained in a trial of the OX40 agonist ivuxolimab. The receptors originated from an adult with an advanced solid tumor such as melanoma, head and neck, liver or kidney cancer.

The chain carries TRBV15 and TRBJ2-5; D perhaps matches TRBD2 (6 bases). Germline loops: CDR1 LNHNV, CDR2 YYDKDF (reference sequence). Trimming shortened V by 2 bases and J by 1 base, and 11 bases separated the two germline ends. There are 15 residues in the CDR3. The CDR3 DNA reads TGTGCCACCAGCAGATGGGGCGGGGCCCAAGAGACCCAGTACTTC. This gives the protein CATSRWGGAQETQYF.

This clone is medium-sized (0.01 to 0.1%) in the sample. This chain uses TRBV16 with TRBJ2-7, with TRBD2 matching over 10 bases. V was pared by 3 bases and J by 4 bases, with 6 bases of the junction left unmatched. From germline, CDR1 is KGHSY and CDR2 FQNENV. This CDR3 spans 15 amino acids. CDR3 coding DNA: TGTGCCAGCAGCCATGGGACTAGCGCGCATTACGAGCAGTACTTC. Translating gives CASSHGTSAHYEQYF.

This clone is medium-sized by share. This chain connects TRBV6-5 to TRBJ2-7; D may be TRBD1 (5 bases). The CDR3 consists of 13 residues. Trimming cost V 2 bases and J 6 bases, with 11 bases left between them. Germline CDR1 and CDR2: MNHEY and SVGAGI. Written as DNA, the CDR3 is TGTGCCAGCAGTTACGGTGCAGGGTCCGAGCAGTACTTC. Encoded protein: CASSYGAGSEQYF.

The chain links TRBV5-1 to TRBJ2-5, with 11 positions matching TRBD2. CDR1 is SGHRS, CDR2 YFSETQ, per germline. Trimming cost V 2 bases and J 0 bases; bases outside gene matches: 6. The CDR3 extends over 17 amino acids. Here the CDR3 DNA reads TGCGCCAGCAGCTTAGGGACTAGCGGACTTTACCAAGAGACCCAGTACTTC. It is translated as CASSLGTSGLYQETQYF.

The chain uses TRBV2 and TRBJ2-7; perhaps TRBD2 as D (5 bases). The CDR3 is 16 amino acids. CDR1 is SNHLY and CDR2 is FYNNEI in the germline V gene. The V end was cut by 6 bases, the J end by 3 bases, with 21 bases between. The CDR3, as DNA: TGTGCCAGCAGCCCCCTTCCAGAGGAGGCTTACTACGAGCAGTACTTC. As protein: CASSPLPEEAYYEQYF.

By proportion, this clone is medium-sized (0.01 to 0.1%). The rearrangement uses TRBV7-9 and TRBJ2-7; D remains ambiguous. This CDR3 region has 15 residues. Germline loops: CDR1 SEHNR, CDR2 FQNEAQ (reference sequence). V was pared by 5 bases and J by 4 bases, with 18 bases between. The CDR3 region has the DNA TGTGCCAGCAGCCCAGAGGATAGCCCCCTTTACGAGCAGTACTTC. Translated, it gives CASSPEDSPLYEQYF.

The chain combines TRBV5-4 with TRBJ2-1; TRBD1 matches at 8 bases. The V gene's germline CDR1 is SGHNT and CDR2 YYREEE (reference sequence). The CDR3 has 15 amino acids. The trim removed 4 bases at V and 10 bases at J, leaving 13 bases unmatched. CDR3 sequence (DNA): TGTGCCAGCAGCGTCGGACAGGGTGCGGGTTGGGAGCAGTTCTTC. This codes for CASSVGQGAGWEQFF.

The chain links TRBV5-8 to TRBJ2-7; tentative D call: TRBD2 (5 bases). Trimming took off 3 bases at V and 0 bases at J, with 10 bases between the two ends. The CDR3 contains 14 residues. From germline, CDR1 is SGHTS and CDR2 YDEGEE. CDR3 DNA sequence: TGTGCCAGCAGCTCCAGTGGGAGCTCCTACGAGCAGTACTTC. As protein: CASSSSGSSYEQYF.

The V and J genes are TRBV28 and TRBJ2-7, with 13 bases aligning to TRBD2. Germline loops: CDR1 MDHEN, CDR2 SYDVKM. The CDR3 sequence is 15 residues long. Trimming cost V 6 bases and J 4 bases; bases outside gene matches: 6. Here the CDR3 DNA reads TGTGCCAGCAGGTTGACTAGCGGGAGGTTATACGAGCAGTACTTC. This sequence encodes CASRLTSGRLYEQYF.

This chain links TRBV7-6 with TRBJ2-3, with 8 bases lining up with TRBD2. The CDR3 totals 15 residues. Germline CDR1 is SGHVS and CDR2 is FNYEAQ. V was pared by 1 base and J by 4 bases, with 4 bases of the junction left unmatched. For the CDR3, the DNA is TGTGCCAGCAGCTTAGAAGCGGGGGCTCCAGATACGCAGTATTTT. Residues: CASSLEAGAPDTQYF.

The gene calls are TRBV6-5 and TRBJ2-5; no reliable D call. Between the trimmed V and J ends, which lost 0 bases and 2 bases, there was a span of 10 bases. Germline V gene lookup returns CDR1 MNHEY and CDR2 SVGAGI. The CDR3 contains 15 residues. The CDR3: CASSYSPRVQETQYF. The DNA for the CDR3 is TGTGCCAGCAGTTACTCCCCGCGTGTACAAGAGACCCAGTACTTC.

The V and J genes are TRBV5-4 and TRBJ2-7; TRBD1 matches 8 bases. CDR1 and CDR2 from the germline V gene are SGHNT and YYREEE (reference sequence). V lost 4 bases and J lost 5; bases outside the gene matches: 8. CDR3 length: 14 amino acids. This chain's CDR3 is CASSLGQGTDEQYF. CDR3 sequence (DNA): TGTGCCAGCAGCCTAGGACAGGGTACAGACGAGCAGTACTTC.

This clone counts as medium-sized (0.01 to 0.1%). The chain links TRBV7-3 to TRBJ1-2; possibly TRBD1 for D (5 bases). CDR1 SGHTA and CDR2 FQGTGA come from the germline V gene. CDR3 length: 13 residues. The ends were cut back, 0 bases at V and 7 bases at J, with 9 bases in the middle. The CDR3 here is CASSLTGTSGYTF. The CDR3 DNA is TGTGCCAGCAGCTTAACCGGGACCTCTGGCTACACCTTC.

The chain couples TRBV5-4 to TRBJ2-5, with 8 bases lining up with TRBD2. Germline loops: CDR1 SGHNT, CDR2 YYREEE (reference sequence). The CDR3 has 13 amino acids. The V segment lost 4 bases and the J segment 5 bases; nucleotides outside the gene matches: 4. For the CDR3, the DNA is TGTGCCAGCAGCGCGACTAGCGCGGAGACCCAGTACTTC. Translation gives CASSATSAETQYF.

Regarding this clone: Its ends do not fully match the called genes, so a read error is possible. The rearrangement joins TRBV19 to TRBJ1-1, with 7 bases aligning to TRBD1. Germline-derived CDR1 and CDR2 are LNHDA and SQIVND (reference sequence). This CDR3 has 14 amino acids. The CDR3, as DNA: TGTGCCAGCAGTACAGGGGCCATGAACACTGAAGCTTTCTTT. Protein sequence: CASSTGAMNTEAFF.

This clone was picked up many times. This rearrangement joins TRBV19 to TRBJ1-1; D is ambiguous. Germline CDR1 and CDR2: LNHDA and SQIVND (reference sequence). Deletions cut 4 bases from V and 7 bases from J, with 10 bases between. This CDR3 contains 12 residues. CDR3 sequence (DNA): TGTGCCAGTAGTACCGGACTAAATGAAGCTTTCTTT. It translates to CASSTGLNEAFF.

The chain joins TRBV30 to TRBJ2-1; 11 nucleotides agree with TRBD2. The CDR3 contains 16 residues. The V segment lost 4 bases and the J segment 2 bases; nucleotides outside the gene matches: 7. Germline V gene sequence: CDR1 GTSNPN, CDR2 SVGIG (reference sequence). The CDR3 loop reads CAWTSGRQRPYNEQFF. CDR3 coding DNA: TGTGCCTGGACTAGCGGGAGGCAAAGGCCCTACAATGAGCAGTTCTTC.

The chain links TRBV4-2 to TRBJ1-1, with 7 bases aligning to TRBD1. CDR3 size: 16 residues. V lost 5 bases, J lost 4 bases, and 13 bases stayed unmatched. Per germline, CDR1 LGHNA and CDR2 YNFKEQ. The CDR3 region has the DNA TGTGCCAGCAGCTCGCGGGACAGTTCCAGAGGCACTGAAGCTTTCTTT. As protein: CASSSRDSSRGTEAFF.

This clone was seen many times. V and J are TRBV10-2 and TRBJ1-2; D call uncertain. The CDR3 contains 16 residues. The germline V gene has CDR1 WSHSY and CDR2 SAAADI. V was cut by 0 bases and J by 1 base, with 12 bases left in between. CDR3 nucleotides: TGCGCCAGCAGTGAGTCTACTGGTGTGGTTAACTATGGCTACACCTTC. Its protein is CASSESTGVVNYGYTF.

The chain has TRBV5-6 and TRBJ1-4, with TRBD1 matching 8 bases. The CDR3 has 15 residues. V dropped 4 bases and J dropped 6; count of bases not matched to a gene: 8. CDR1 and CDR2 from the germline V gene are SGHDT and YYEEEE. This CDR3 is CASSATGVLHEKLFF. DNA for the CDR3: TGTGCCAGCAGCGCGACAGGGGTTCTGCATGAAAAACTGTTTTTT.

The chain carries TRBV27 and TRBJ2-1; 7 nucleotides match TRBD2. The CDR3 has 12 amino acids. CDR1 is MNHEY, CDR2 SMNVEV, per germline (reference sequence). With 2 bases clipped from V and 8 bases from J, the junction kept 0 bases outside the gene matches. The CDR3: CASSLRGDEQFF. The DNA of the CDR3 is TGTGCCAGCAGTTTACGGGGGGATGAGCAGTTCTTC.

This chain links TRBV27 with TRBJ2-7; 11 bases are shared with TRBD2. The germline V gene has CDR1 MNHEY and CDR2 SMNVEV (reference sequence). This CDR3 has 14 amino acids. After removal of 7 bases from V and 5 bases from J, the junction contained 7 bases not matched to a gene. CDR3 DNA sequence: TGTGCCAGCATGATAGCGGGGGGGATCGACGAGCAGTACTTC. Translating gives CASMIAGGIDEQYF.

Concerning this clone: A read error may be the cause here, since a much bigger clone is one base away. V usage is TRBV11-1 and J usage is TRBJ2-3; TRBD2 aligns across 9 bases. The CDR3 contains 15 residues. V dropped 2 bases and J dropped 1; count of bases not matched to a gene: 1. CDR1 is SGHAT, CDR2 FQDESV, per germline (reference sequence). The CDR3 nucleotides read TGTGCCAGCAGCTTACTAGCGGGGCGCACAGATACGCAGTATTTT. It encodes CASSLLAGRTDTQYF. The whole variable domain, filled in from reference TRBV11-1 and TRBJ2-3, reads EAEVAQSPRYKITEKSQAVAFWCDPISGHATLYWYRQILGQGPELLVQFQDESVVDDSQLPKDRFSAERLKGVDSTLKIQPAELGDSAMYLCASSLLAGRTDTQYFGPGTRLTVL.

V is TRBV30 and J is TRBJ1-2; 8 nucleotides agree with TRBD1. The CDR3 totals 12 residues. The germline V gene encodes CDR1 GTSNPN and CDR2 SVGIG (reference sequence). V dropped 2 bases and J dropped 7; count of bases not matched to a gene: 3. In nucleotides, the CDR3 is TGTGCCTGGAGTTTGACAGGGGTTGGCTACACCTTC. Encoded protein: CAWSLTGVGYTF.

This chain links TRBV19 with TRBJ2-5, with D perhaps TRBD1 or TRBD2 (6 bases each). The germline V gene has CDR1 LNHDA and CDR2 SQIVND (reference sequence). V was clipped by 6 bases and J by 1 base, with 30 bases between them. The CDR3 extends over 20 amino acids. CDR3 DNA: TGTGCCAGTAGCCCTATAGCGGTGGGGGCCCCCAGGGCCCCCCAAGAGACCCAGTACTTC. Translating gives CASSPIAVGAPRAPQETQYF. The whole variable domain, remainder taken from reference TRBV19 and TRBJ2-5, is DGGITQSPKYLFRKEGQNVTLSCEQNLNHDAMYWYRQDPGQGLRLIYYSQIVNDFQKGDIAEGYSVSREKKESFPLTVTSAQKNPTAFYLCASSPIAVGAPRAPQETQYFGPGTRLLVL.

The V and J genes are TRBV7-9 and TRBJ1-1, with D hard to call. Trimming took 1 base from V and 9 from J, leaving 12 bases between them. The CDR3 spans 13 residues. Germline V CDR1 and CDR2: SEHNR, FQNEAQ (reference sequence). The CDR3 sequence: CASSLDGYNKAFF. CDR3 in DNA: TGTGCCAGCAGCTTAGACGGGTATAACAAAGCTTTCTTT. Full variable domain (outside the CDR3, taken from reference TRBV7-9 and TRBJ1-1): DTGVSQNPRHKITKRGQNVTFRCDPISEHNRLYWYRQTLGQGPEFLTYFQNEAQLEKSRLLSDRFSAERPKGSFSTLEIQRTEQGDSAMYLCASSLDGYNKAFFGQGTRLTVV.

This chain connects TRBV27 to TRBJ2-1; D remains unclear. Deletions cut 4 bases from V and 0 bases from J, with 7 bases between. This CDR3 contains 14 residues. The V gene's germline CDR1 is MNHEY and CDR2 SMNVEV (reference sequence). CDR3 coding DNA: TGTGCCAGCAGTTCCCCAAGCTCCTACAATGAGCAGTTCTTC. Translated: CASSSPSSYNEQFF.

V gene TRBV7-9 combines with J gene TRBJ1-2; D gene ambiguous. Germline V gene sequence: CDR1 SEHNR, CDR2 FQNEAQ (reference sequence). This CDR3 is built from 11 residues. Trimming took off 11 bases at V and 0 bases at J, with 7 bases between the two ends. The CDR3 loop reads CALRANYGYTF. The CDR3 nucleotides are TGTGCCCTTAGGGCTAACTATGGCTACACCTTC.

This clone was counted between two and nine times. CDR3 DNA sequence: TGTGCCAGCAGTGCAGCCTCGGGGCTCCGTGAGCAGTTCTTC. Protein product: CASSAASGLREQFF. The rearrangement links TRBV27 to TRBJ2-1, with D perhaps matching TRBD1 or TRBD2 (5 bases each). V lost 5 bases, J lost 9 bases, and 17 bases lay in between. The CDR3 runs 14 residues. Germline CDR1 is MNHEY and CDR2 is SMNVEV (reference sequence).

The chain has TRBV6-4 and TRBJ2-3, with D possibly matching TRBD1 (6 bases). Trimming took off 2 bases at V and 2 bases at J, with 14 bases between the two ends. CDR3 length equals 16 residues. Per the germline V gene, CDR1 is MRHNA and CDR2 is SNTAGT. CDR3 nucleotides: TGTGCCAGCAGTGACGACAGGTCCTTTTACACAGATACGCAGTATTTT. It yields the protein CASSDDRSFYTDTQYF.

J is TRBJ2-1 and V is TRBV5-6; 8 positions agree with TRBD1. With 2 bases clipped from V and 13 bases from J, the junction kept 11 bases outside the gene matches. The CDR3 length is 14 residues. Germline loops: CDR1 SGHDT, CDR2 YYEEEE. CDR3: CASSFAGGLQGQFF. The CDR3 nucleotides read TGTGCCAGCAGCTTTGCAGGGGGCCTCCAGGGACAGTTCTTC.

The V call is TRBV4-1, the J call TRBJ1-4, with D possibly TRBD1 on 5 matching bases. This CDR3 spans 17 amino acids. The V end lost 1 base, the J end lost 0 bases, and 12 bases lay between the germline ends. CDR1 and CDR2 (germline): MGHRA, YSYEKL. The CDR3 bases are TGCGCCAGCAGCCAAGGAGATACAGGAGCAACTAATGAAAAACTGTTTTTT. It is translated as CASSQGDTGATNEKLFF.